Below, 27 T cell receptor beta chains from the same sample are listed, as sequenced in a study of blood T cell repertoires in COVID-19. Here immunoSEQ multiplex PCR was the method, and the copy in TCRdb shows in-frame clones only, minus some. The sample holds 200,000 to 250,000 clones, 82% seen once. The sample was peripheral blood. The receptors come from a woman between 70 and 85 years old with COVID-19, enrolled during active disease.

The CDR3 DNA follows: TGTGCCAGCAGCTCGGACAGGGGTTGGGGCAATCAGCCCCAGCATTTT. Its translation: CASSSDRGWGNQPQHF. The chain joins TRBV7-7 to TRBJ1-5, with 9 bases lining up with TRBD1. This CDR3 has 16 residues. With 4 bases clipped from V and 2 bases from J, the junction kept 6 bases outside the gene matches. Germline V CDR1 and CDR2: SSHAT, FNYEAQ (reference sequence).

V and J are TRBV11-2 and TRBJ1-1; TRBD1 is a possible D gene (6 bases). The V gene's germline CDR1 is SGHAT and CDR2 FQNNGV. This CDR3 spans 15 amino acids. Between the trimmed V and J ends, which lost 1 base and 5 bases, there was a span of 14 bases. CDR3 region: CASSLVGTGLTEAFF. The CDR3 DNA sequence: TGTGCCAGCAGCTTAGTGGGTACAGGGTTAACTGAAGCTTTCTTT.

This rearrangement joins TRBV5-1 to TRBJ1-3, with a possible D match to TRBD1 (5 bases). V was cut by 5 bases and J by 0 bases, with 12 bases left in between. The CDR3 extends over 15 amino acids. Germline assignment: CDR1 SGHRS and CDR2 YFSETQ. CDR3 DNA sequence: TGCGCCAGCAGGGTAGACAGCGCCTCTGGAAACACCATATATTTT. Its translation is CASRVDSASGNTIYF.

CDR3 region: CASAKGLASGRADTDTQYF. Here the CDR3 DNA reads TGTGCCAGCGCCAAGGGGTTGGCTAGCGGGAGGGCCGACACAGATACGCAGTATTTT. V gene TRBV27 combines with J gene TRBJ2-3; TRBD2 matches at 12 bases. The CDR3 extends over 19 amino acids. V shed 8 bases and J 2 bases; nucleotides not matched to a gene: 17. CDR1 is MNHEY, CDR2 SMNVEV, per germline (reference sequence).

This chain links TRBV28 with TRBJ1-2; D unclear. Trimming stripped 1 base from V and 8 bases from J, with 8 bases between. CDR1 is MDHEN and CDR2 is SYDVKM in the germline V gene. This CDR3 is 12 amino acids long. CDR3 sequence: CASSLLAVGYTF. In DNA, the CDR3 is TGTGCCAGCAGTTTATTGGCAGTCGGCTACACCTTC.

This chain links TRBV28 with TRBJ1-1, with a tentative D call TRBD1 (5 bases). Germline values: CDR1 MDHEN, CDR2 SYDVKM. The V end lost 4 bases, the J end lost 4 bases, and 13 bases lay between the germline ends. The CDR3 is 14 amino acids. CDR3 residues: CASSYSRGSTEAFF. CDR3 nucleotide sequence: TGTGCCAGCAGTTATAGTCGGGGGAGCACTGAAGCTTTCTTT. Filled out from reference TRBV28 and TRBJ1-1, the complete variable domain reads DVKVTQSSRYLVKRTGEKVFLECVQDMDHENMFWYRQDPGLGLRLIYFSYDVKMKEKGDIPEGYSVSREKKERFSLILESASTNQTSMYLCASSYSRGSTEAFFGQGTRLTVV.

The chain combines TRBV12-3 or TRBV12-4 with TRBJ2-7; TRBD1 agrees at 8 bases. The CDR3 spans 13 residues. With V trimmed by 6 bases and J by 7 bases, 8 bases remained unmatched. DNA for the CDR3: TGTGCCAGCAGCCTCAGGGGGCCGGGGGAGCAGTACTTC. Translated, it gives CASSLRGPGEQYF.

This chain links TRBV18 with TRBJ2-7, with 11 bases aligning to TRBD2. The CDR3 has 16 residues. Germline loops: CDR1 KGHSH, CDR2 LQKENI. V shed 1 base, J shed 5 bases, and the junction held 7 bases outside the gene matches. The CDR3 loop is CASSPLSGRAVNEQYF. The CDR3 nucleotides are TGTGCCAGCTCACCACTTAGCGGGAGGGCCGTCAACGAGCAGTACTTC.

V is TRBV6-2 or TRBV6-3 and J is TRBJ1-5; D unresolved. V lost 1 base to trimming and J lost 0 bases, with 4 bases between them. Germline V gene data show CDR1 as MNHEY and CDR2 as SVGEGT. This CDR3 contains 14 residues. The CDR3 here is CASSYYNSNQPQHF. The CDR3 bases are TGTGCCAGCAGTTACTACAATAGCAATCAGCCCCAGCATTTT.

The V gene is TRBV21-1, the J gene TRBJ1-1; the D call of TRBD1 is as the table states it, not checked on the DNA. TRBV21-1 is reported as a pseudogene. The CDR3 is 13 residues long. The CDR3 is CASRPQGNTEAFF. The CDR3 coding sequence is TGTGCCAGCAGGCCGCAGGGGAACACTGAAGCTTTCTTT.

The J gene is TRBJ1-2, the V gene TRBV5-1; no clear D gene. The CDR3 covers 15 residues. Trimming stripped 0 bases from V and 2 bases from J, with 11 bases between. Germline-derived CDR1 and CDR2 are SGHRS and YFSETQ. The CDR3, as DNA: TGCGCCAGCAGCTTGGGCACGGTAGCGAACTATGGCTACACCTTC. This sequence encodes CASSLGTVANYGYTF.

The chain combines TRBV6-2 or TRBV6-3 with TRBJ2-1; no clear D. Per germline, CDR1 MNHEY and CDR2 SVGEGT. The V gene lost 5 bases and the J gene lost 4 bases, with 3 bases spanning the gap. The CDR3 contains 11 residues. For the CDR3, the DNA is TGTGCCAGCAGTCTGTACAATGAGCAGTTCTTC. Residues: CASSLYNEQFF.

The chain uses TRBV7-2 and TRBJ2-5; D may be TRBD1 (5 bases). Trimming left V 3 bases short and J 1 base short, with 9 bases between. This CDR3 spans 14 amino acids. Per the germline V gene, CDR1 is SGHTA and CDR2 is FQGNSA. The CDR3 bases are TGTGCCAGCAGCTTTAGCAGGGTCCAAGAGACCCAGTACTTC. It is translated as CASSFSRVQETQYF. The whole variable domain, remainder taken from reference TRBV7-2 and TRBJ2-5, is GAGVSQSPSNKVTEKGKDVELRCDPISGHTALYWYRQSLGQGLEFLIYFQGNSAPDKSGLPSDRFSAERTGGSVSTLTIQRTQQEDSAVYLCASSFSRVQETQYFGPGTRLLVL.

This clone was picked up a small number of times. V usage is TRBV30 and J usage is TRBJ1-6; possible D gene TRBD1, 5 bases. The V and J ends lost 1 base and 14 bases respectively, with 21 bases between them. The CDR3 loop spans 15 amino acids. Germline V gene sequence: CDR1 GTSNPN, CDR2 SVGIG (reference sequence). The CDR3 DNA is TGTGCCTGGAGTGGGGGGGTGAGGGCCGCGTACTCCCTCCACTTT. This gives the protein CAWSGGVRAAYSLHF.

The chain employs TRBV30 and TRBJ1-2; D gene ambiguous. Trimming left V 3 bases short and J 3 bases short, with 8 bases between. This CDR3 is 12 amino acids long. Germline V gene data show CDR1 as GTSNPN and CDR2 as SVGIG (reference sequence). Here the CDR3 reads CAWRQRDYGYTF. DNA of the CDR3: TGTGCCTGGAGGCAGCGAGACTATGGCTACACCTTC.

J is TRBJ2-3 and V is TRBV7-8; the D gene is possibly TRBD2 (5 bases). With 5 bases removed from V and 9 bases from J, the gap between germline ends came to 12 bases. The V gene's germline CDR1 is SGHVS and CDR2 FQNEAQ. CDR3 length equals 12 residues. CDR3 protein: CASSQPLATQYF. DNA of the CDR3: TGTGCCAGCAGCCAACCCCTAGCAACGCAGTATTTT. The full variable domain, completed using reference TRBV7-8 and TRBJ2-3, is GAGVSQSPRYKVAKRGQDVALRCDPISGHVSLFWYQQALGQGPEFLTYFQNEAQLDKSGLPSDRFFAERPEGSVSTLKIQRTQQEDSAVYLCASSQPLATQYFGPGTRLTVL.

The chain recombines TRBV28 with TRBJ1-5; 11 nucleotides align to TRBD1. This CDR3 is built from 16 residues. The V and J ends lost 6 bases and 6 bases, in that order; junction bases with no gene match: 10. Germline V gene sequence: CDR1 MDHEN, CDR2 SYDVKM. DNA for the CDR3: TGTGCCAGCAGGGCCGTGGGACAGGGGGAAGGTCAGCCCCAGCATTTT. This encodes CASRAVGQGEGQPQHF.

This chain links TRBV27 with TRBJ1-2; D ambiguous. The V and J ends lost 2 bases and 8 bases respectively, with 18 bases between them. Germline V gene lookup returns CDR1 MNHEY and CDR2 SMNVEV (reference sequence). This CDR3 is 15 amino acids long. DNA for the CDR3: TGTGCCAGCAGTTTAAATGGAGGGCTTCAGGTCGGCTACACCTTC. Its translation is CASSLNGGLQVGYTF.

The chain uses TRBV18 and TRBJ1-3; 8 nucleotides match TRBD1. Germline V CDR1 and CDR2: KGHSH, LQKENI. The CDR3 is 15 residues long. The ends lost 1 base at V and 8 bases at J; junction bases unmatched: 7. This CDR3 is CASSPRKDRVDTIYF. The CDR3 nucleotides read TGTGCCAGCTCACCACGGAAGGACAGGGTTGACACCATATATTTT.

The rearrangement uses TRBV19 and TRBJ1-4; D not certain. This CDR3 is 11 amino acids long. V shed 6 bases and J shed 7 bases, with 6 bases lying between them. Germline V gene lookup returns CDR1 LNHDA and CDR2 SQIVND (reference sequence). CDR3 sequence (DNA): TGTGCCAGTAGGCTCGGTGAAAAACTGTTTTTT. Translation gives CASRLGEKLFF.

This clone was recorded only once. The chain recombines TRBV28 with TRBJ2-7, with TRBD1 identical over 7 bases. Germline lookup yields CDR1 MDHEN and CDR2 SYDVKM. This CDR3 is 15 amino acids long. V was clipped by 5 bases and J by 4 bases; unmatched bases: 11. The CDR3 spells CASSPGTVIRYEQYF. The CDR3 DNA reads TGTGCCAGCAGTCCCGGGACAGTGATAAGGTACGAGCAGTACTTC.

The V and J genes are TRBV7-9 and TRBJ1-2; the match to TRBD1 covers 9 bases. This CDR3 has 17 residues. The germline CDR1 and CDR2 sequences are SEHNR and FQNEAQ (reference sequence). V lost 4 bases and J lost 0; bases outside the gene matches: 9. CDR3 DNA sequence: TGTGCCAGCAGCTCACAGACAGGGGGGTCCTCTAACTATGGCTACACCTTC. Its translation: CASSSQTGGSSNYGYTF.

The gene calls are TRBV19 and TRBJ1-2; a possible D gene is TRBD1 (6 bases). Germline-derived CDR1 and CDR2 are LNHDA and SQIVND (reference sequence). The CDR3 length is 13 residues. V was clipped by 3 bases and J by 3 bases, with 8 bases between them. The CDR3 loop reads CASSIRGDYGYTF. For the CDR3, the DNA is TGTGCCAGTAGTATCAGGGGAGACTATGGCTACACCTTC.

The chain recombines TRBV12-3 or TRBV12-4 with TRBJ1-1; 7 bases match TRBD1. V gave up 6 bases and J gave up 8 bases; unmatched junction bases: 9. CDR3 size: 13 residues. DNA for the CDR3: TGTGCCAGCAGCCAACGACAGGGAACCGAAGCTTTCTTT. Its translation: CASSQRQGTEAFF.

The chain combines TRBV18 with TRBJ1-1; TRBD1 agrees at 7 bases. This CDR3 is built from 17 residues. Germline trimming cut 4 bases from V and 0 bases from J; bases unmatched to any gene: 11. Germline-derived CDR1 and CDR2 are KGHSH and LQKENI. The CDR3 DNA reads as TGTGCCAGCTCACTAGGACAGGCGGTAATTATGAACACTGAAGCTTTCTTT. Encoded protein: CASSLGQAVIMNTEAFF.

Turning to this clone: Other nucleotide sequences in the sample specify the same CDR3. The chain employs TRBV5-1 and TRBJ2-7, with 11 bases aligning to TRBD1. CDR3 length: 14 residues. Germline-derived CDR1 and CDR2 are SGHRS and YFSETQ. With 3 bases clipped from V and 2 bases from J, the junction kept 1 base outside the gene matches. CDR3 in DNA: TGCGCCAGCAGCTCGGACAGGGGGCCCTACGAGCAGTACTTC. It codes for CASSSDRGPYEQYF. The whole variable domain, remainder taken from reference TRBV5-1 and TRBJ2-7, is KAGVTQTPRYLIKTRGQQVTLSCSPISGHRSVSWYQQTPGQGLQFLFEYFSETQRNKGNFPGRFSGRQFSNSRSEMNVSTLELGDSALYLCASSSDRGPYEQYFGPGTRLTVT.

The V gene is TRBV12-3 or TRBV12-4, the J gene TRBJ2-7, with unresolved D. V shed 3 bases and J shed 0 bases, with 6 bases lying between them. The CDR3 extends over 13 amino acids. The CDR3 spells CASSFGISYEQYF. CDR3 nucleotides: TGTGCCAGCAGTTTTGGCATCTCCTACGAGCAGTACTTC.